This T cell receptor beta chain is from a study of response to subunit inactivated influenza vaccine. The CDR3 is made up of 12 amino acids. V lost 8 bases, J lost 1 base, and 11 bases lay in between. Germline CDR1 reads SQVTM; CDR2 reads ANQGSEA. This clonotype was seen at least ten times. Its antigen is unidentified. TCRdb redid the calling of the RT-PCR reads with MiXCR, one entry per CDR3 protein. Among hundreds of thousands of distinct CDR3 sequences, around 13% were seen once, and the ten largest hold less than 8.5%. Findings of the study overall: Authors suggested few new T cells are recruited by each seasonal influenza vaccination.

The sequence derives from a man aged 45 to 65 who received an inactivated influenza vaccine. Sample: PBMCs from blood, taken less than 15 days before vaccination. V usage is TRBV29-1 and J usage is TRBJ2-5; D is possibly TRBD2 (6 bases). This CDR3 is CSSLRGQETQYF. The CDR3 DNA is TGCAGCTCGTTGCGGGGCCAAGAGACCCAGTACTTC.